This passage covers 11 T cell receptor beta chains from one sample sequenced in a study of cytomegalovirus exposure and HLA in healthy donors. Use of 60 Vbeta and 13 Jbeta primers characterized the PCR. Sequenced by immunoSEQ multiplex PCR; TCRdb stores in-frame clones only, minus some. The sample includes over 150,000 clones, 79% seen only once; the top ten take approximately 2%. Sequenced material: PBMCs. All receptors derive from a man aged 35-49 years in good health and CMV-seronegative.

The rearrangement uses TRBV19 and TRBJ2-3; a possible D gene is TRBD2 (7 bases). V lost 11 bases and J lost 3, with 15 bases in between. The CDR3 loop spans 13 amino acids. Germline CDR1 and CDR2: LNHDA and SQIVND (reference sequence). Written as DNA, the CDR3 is TGTGCCGGGGGGGGGACATCTACAGATACGCAGTATTTT. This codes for CAGGGTSTDTQYF.

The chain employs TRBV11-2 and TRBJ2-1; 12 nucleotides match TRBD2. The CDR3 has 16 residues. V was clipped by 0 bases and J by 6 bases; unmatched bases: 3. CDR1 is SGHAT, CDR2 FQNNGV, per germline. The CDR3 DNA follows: TGTGCCAGCAGCTTAGAGGCTAGCGGGAGGGGCAATGAGCAGTTCTTC. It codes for CASSLEASGRGNEQFF.

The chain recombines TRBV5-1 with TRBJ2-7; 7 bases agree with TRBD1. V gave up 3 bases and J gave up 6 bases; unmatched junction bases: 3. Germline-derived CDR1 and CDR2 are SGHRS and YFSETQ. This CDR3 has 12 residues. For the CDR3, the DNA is TGCGCCAGCAGCTGGGGACAGAGCGAGCAGTACTTC. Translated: CASSWGQSEQYF.

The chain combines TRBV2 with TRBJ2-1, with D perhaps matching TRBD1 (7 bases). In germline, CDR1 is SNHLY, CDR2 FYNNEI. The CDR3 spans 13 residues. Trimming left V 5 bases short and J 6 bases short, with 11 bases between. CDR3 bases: TGTGCCAGCAGTTGGCAGGGGGGCAATGAGCAGTTCTTC. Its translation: CASSWQGGNEQFF.

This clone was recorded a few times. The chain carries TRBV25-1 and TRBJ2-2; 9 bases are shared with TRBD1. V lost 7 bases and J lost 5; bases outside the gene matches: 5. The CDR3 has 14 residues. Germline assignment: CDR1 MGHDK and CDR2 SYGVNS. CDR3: CASKGTGLTGELFF. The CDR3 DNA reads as TGTGCCAGCAAAGGGACAGGGTTGACCGGGGAGCTGTTTTTT.

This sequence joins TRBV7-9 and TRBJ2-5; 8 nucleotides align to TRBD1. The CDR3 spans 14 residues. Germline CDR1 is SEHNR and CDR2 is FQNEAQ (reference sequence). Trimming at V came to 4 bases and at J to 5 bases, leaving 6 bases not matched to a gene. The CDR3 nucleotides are TGTGCCAGCAGCTCCGACAGGGGCGGGGAGACCCAGTACTTC. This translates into CASSSDRGGETQYF.

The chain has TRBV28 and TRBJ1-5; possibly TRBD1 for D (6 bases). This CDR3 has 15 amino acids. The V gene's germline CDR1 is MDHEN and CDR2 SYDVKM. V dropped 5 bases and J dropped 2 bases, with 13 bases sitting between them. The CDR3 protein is CASSIRGLRNQPQHF. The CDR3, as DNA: TGTGCCAGCAGTATCAGGGGACTACGCAATCAGCCCCAGCATTTT. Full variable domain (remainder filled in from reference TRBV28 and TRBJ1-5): DVKVTQSSRYLVKRTGEKVFLECVQDMDHENMFWYRQDPGLGLRLIYFSYDVKMKEKGDIPEGYSVSREKKERFSLILESASTNQTSMYLCASSIRGLRNQPQHFGDGTRLSIL.

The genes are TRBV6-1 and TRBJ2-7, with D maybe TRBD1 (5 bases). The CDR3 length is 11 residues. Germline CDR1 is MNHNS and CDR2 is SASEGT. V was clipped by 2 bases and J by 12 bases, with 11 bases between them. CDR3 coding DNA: TGTGCCAGCAGTGAATCCAGGGTGTGGTACTTC. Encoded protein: CASSESRVWYF.

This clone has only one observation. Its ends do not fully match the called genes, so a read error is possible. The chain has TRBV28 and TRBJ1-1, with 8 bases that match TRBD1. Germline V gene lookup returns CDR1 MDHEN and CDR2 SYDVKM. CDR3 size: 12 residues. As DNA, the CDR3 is TGTGCCAGCAGCGATCCACAGGGGGAAGAGGTCTTT. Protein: CASSDPQGEEVF. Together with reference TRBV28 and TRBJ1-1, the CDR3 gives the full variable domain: DVKVTQSSRYLVKRTGEKVFLECVQDMDHENMFWYRQDPGLGLRLIYFSYDVKMKEKGDIPEGYSVSREKKERFSLILESASTNQTSMYLCASSDPQGEEVFGQGTRLTVV.

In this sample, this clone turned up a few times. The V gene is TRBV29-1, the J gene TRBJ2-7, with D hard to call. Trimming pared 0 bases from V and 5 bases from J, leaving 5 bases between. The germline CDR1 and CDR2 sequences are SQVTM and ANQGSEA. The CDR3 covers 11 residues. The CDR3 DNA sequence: TGCAGCGTTGAAGATGCGAACGAGCAGTACTTC. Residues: CSVEDANEQYF.

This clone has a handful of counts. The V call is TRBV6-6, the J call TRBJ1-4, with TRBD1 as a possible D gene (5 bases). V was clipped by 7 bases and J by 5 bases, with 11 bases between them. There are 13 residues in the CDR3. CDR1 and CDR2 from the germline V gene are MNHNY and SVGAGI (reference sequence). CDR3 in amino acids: CASMRTKNEKLFF. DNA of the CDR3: TGTGCCAGCATGAGGACAAAGAATGAAAAACTGTTTTTT.